The 8 T cell receptor beta chains presented below share a single source sample, sequenced in a study of blood T cell repertoires in COVID-19. Sequencing was performed with immunoSEQ multiplex PCR; in TCRdb, only in-frame clones are kept and a portion is missing. The sample contains approximately 340,000 clones, 87% of which appear only once. Specimen: peripheral blood. The receptors were sampled from a man aged 25 to 40 with COVID-19, enrolled during active disease.

The chain joins TRBV30 to TRBJ2-3; TRBD2 matches 11 bases. The V and J ends lost 0 bases and 0 bases, in that order; junction bases with no gene match: 14. From germline, CDR1 is GTSNPN and CDR2 SVGIG (reference sequence). The CDR3 runs to 20 residues. The CDR3 sequence is CAWSVRPSGRTRASTDTQYF. The CDR3 nucleotides read TGTGCCTGGAGTGTACGTCCTAGCGGGAGGACCCGTGCTAGCACAGATACGCAGTATTTT.

The J gene is TRBJ2-4, the V gene TRBV7-2; possible D gene TRBD2, 5 bases. The V end lost 3 bases, the J end lost 2 bases, and 8 bases lay between the germline ends. Germline-derived CDR1 and CDR2 are SGHTA and FQGNSA. This CDR3 contains 14 residues. In DNA, the CDR3 is TGTGCCAGCAGCTTTGGAGGTTCCAAAAACATTCAGTACTTC. Translating it yields CASSFGGSKNIQYF. The full variable domain, with the rest looked up from reference TRBV7-2 and TRBJ2-4, is GAGVSQSPSNKVTEKGKDVELRCDPISGHTALYWYRQSLGQGLEFLIYFQGNSAPDKSGLPSDRFSAERTGGSVSTLTIQRTQQEDSAVYLCASSFGGSKNIQYFGAGTRLSVL.

The gene calls are TRBV5-4 and TRBJ2-1; a weak D match, TRBD1 (5 bases). The CDR3 has 16 residues. Germline V gene data show CDR1 as SGHNT and CDR2 as YYREEE (reference sequence). V lost 6 bases and J lost 5, with 21 bases in between. The CDR3 sequence is CASTFAGINLDNEQFF. CDR3 in DNA: TGTGCCAGCACTTTCGCAGGGATTAACCTTGACAATGAGCAGTTCTTC.

The chain recombines TRBV7-7 with TRBJ2-1; D gene uncertain. The germline gives CDR1 SSHAT, CDR2 FNYEAQ (reference sequence). There are 16 residues in the CDR3. The V end was cut by 1 base, the J end by 8 bases, with 18 bases between. The CDR3: CASSLGGSRTRDEQFF. CDR3 sequence (DNA): TGTGCCAGCAGCTTAGGTGGGTCTAGAACGCGAGATGAGCAGTTCTTC.

The J gene is TRBJ2-3, the V gene TRBV5-1; TRBD1 agrees at 7 bases. CDR3 length equals 14 residues. V was pared by 4 bases and J by 5 bases, with 7 bases of the junction left unmatched. CDR1 and CDR2 (germline): SGHRS, YFSETQ. CDR3 residues: CASSTDRERDTQYF. DNA of the CDR3: TGCGCCAGCAGCACCGACAGGGAAAGAGATACGCAGTATTTT.

The chain employs TRBV9 and TRBJ2-2; 8 positions match TRBD1. V lost 6 bases to trimming and J lost 7 bases; unmatched junction nucleotides: 5. The CDR3 contains 13 residues. The V gene's germline CDR1 is SGDLS and CDR2 YYNGEE. CDR3 coding DNA: TGTGCCAGCAAGGGACAGGACGGCGGGGAGCTGTTTTTT. As protein: CASKGQDGGELFF. Variable domain in full (rest from reference TRBV9 and TRBJ2-2): DSGVTQTPKHLITATGQRVTLRCSPRSGDLSVYWYQQSLDQGLQFLIQYYNGEERAKGNILERFSAQQFPDLHSELNLSSLELGDSALYFCASKGQDGGELFFGEGSRLTVL.

The chain links TRBV13 to TRBJ1-6, with 10 bases lining up with TRBD1. The CDR3 extends over 17 amino acids. With 2 bases clipped from V and 7 bases from J, the junction kept 8 bases outside the gene matches. The germline CDR1 and CDR2 sequences are PRHDT and FYEKMQ (reference sequence). The CDR3 here is CASSLRTGGLTNSPLHF. The CDR3 nucleotides are TGTGCCAGCAGCTTAAGGACAGGGGGTTTGACAAATTCACCCCTCCACTTT.

The chain recombines TRBV19 with TRBJ2-7; maybe TRBD1 (6 bases). Germline V gene sequence: CDR1 LNHDA, CDR2 SQIVND (reference sequence). V was cut by 0 bases and J by 3 bases, with 15 bases left in between. The CDR3 is 16 residues long. CDR3 DNA sequence: TGTGCCAGTAGTATAGATCGGAACCGACAGGACTACGAGCAGTACTTC. Protein: CASSIDRNRQDYEQYF.